Presented here are 17 T cell receptor beta chains from one specimen sequenced in a study of T cells after posttransplantation cyclophosphamide. Clones were read by immunoSEQ multiplex PCR, and TCRdb kept only the in-frame ones, dropping some. The data show over 3,500 clones, with about three quarters seen just once and roughly 38% held by the top ten. Treatment was busulfan-fludarabine conditioning, a marrow graft, and cyclophosphamide on days +3 and +4. Sample: PBMCs, taken about 27 days after a stem cell transplant with posttransplant cyclophosphamide. The source of these receptors is a male patient in his 50s who received an allogeneic stem cell transplant from an unrelated donor, was CMV-positive, and had acute GVHD only. Some T cells may have originated in the graft donor.

This clone was seen only once. This chain uses TRBV28 with TRBJ1-1; 7 bases are a match to TRBD1. Germline V gene data show CDR1 as MDHEN and CDR2 as SYDVKM. Germline trimming cut 3 bases from V and 5 bases from J; bases unmatched to any gene: 9. The CDR3 contains 15 residues. The CDR3 spells CASSFEGAMSTEAFF. CDR3 nucleotides: TGTGCCAGCAGTTTTGAGGGGGCAATGAGTACTGAAGCTTTCTTT.

The gene calls are TRBV7-6 and TRBJ2-2; D is possibly TRBD1 (5 bases). Germline CDR1 and CDR2: SGHVS and FNYEAQ. This CDR3 has 17 amino acids. Trimming cost V 2 bases and J 4 bases, with 17 bases left between them. The chain's CDR3 is CASSLTLYDSSTGELFF. In nucleotides, the CDR3 is TGTGCCAGCAGCTTAACCCTCTATGACAGTAGCACCGGGGAGCTGTTTTTT.

The chain links TRBV9 to TRBJ2-7; 8 bases agree with TRBD2. This CDR3 is built from 16 residues. The germline CDR1 and CDR2 sequences are SGDLS and YYNGEE. V gave up 4 bases and J gave up 1 base; unmatched junction bases: 10. The CDR3: CASSSTGREGSYEQYF. CDR3 DNA: TGTGCCAGCAGCTCCACCGGGAGGGAGGGGTCCTACGAGCAGTACTTC. Full variable domain (missing parts from reference TRBV9 and TRBJ2-7): DSGVTQTPKHLITATGQRVTLRCSPRSGDLSVYWYQQSLDQGLQFLIQYYNGEERAKGNILERFSAQQFPDLHSELNLSSLELGDSALYFCASSSTGREGSYEQYFGPGTRLTVT.

This sequence joins TRBV19 and TRBJ2-5; TRBD1 agrees at 11 bases. The CDR3 contains 13 residues. The ends lost 10 bases at V and 4 bases at J; junction bases unmatched: 5. The germline V gene encodes CDR1 LNHDA and CDR2 SQIVND (reference sequence). The CDR3 loop reads CATRDRGTETQYF. In DNA form, the CDR3 reads TGTGCCACCCGGGACAGGGGGACAGAGACCCAGTACTTC. The full variable domain, with the rest looked up from reference TRBV19 and TRBJ2-5, is DGGITQSPKYLFRKEGQNVTLSCEQNLNHDAMYWYRQDPGQGLRLIYYSQIVNDFQKGDIAEGYSVSREKKESFPLTVTSAQKNPTAFYLCATRDRGTETQYFGPGTRLLVL.

The chain couples TRBV15 to TRBJ2-5, with 9 nucleotides matching TRBD2. The CDR3 has 15 amino acids. V trimming: 8 bases; J trimming: 0 bases; junction bases outside the gene matches: 7. The germline CDR1 and CDR2 sequences are LNHNV and YYDKDF (reference sequence). CDR3 in DNA: TGTGCCACCCGGAGGACTAGCGAGTACCAAGAGACCCAGTACTTC. It translates to CATRRTSEYQETQYF.

The chain employs TRBV7-8 and TRBJ2-1; 10 bases line up with TRBD2. CDR3 size: 17 residues. With 5 bases clipped from V and 9 bases from J, the junction kept 16 bases outside the gene matches. Per germline, CDR1 SGHVS and CDR2 FQNEAQ. In nucleotides, the CDR3 is TGTGCCAGCAGCCCGATGGGGGGGGCTAGCGGGAGCACTGAGCAGTTCTTC. The encoded protein is CASSPMGGASGSTEQFF.

The CDR3 DNA reads TGTGCCAGTAGTTTGAGGTGGGGCCCGCCCTACAATGAGCAGTTCTTC. It translates to CASSLRWGPPYNEQFF. V is TRBV19 and J is TRBJ2-1; D is possibly TRBD1 (5 bases). Germline assignment: CDR1 LNHDA and CDR2 SQIVND (reference sequence). Trimming removed 5 bases at V and 2 bases at J, with 16 bases between. The CDR3 sequence is 16 residues long.

The rearrangement joins TRBV5-1 to TRBJ2-7; perhaps TRBD2 as D (7 bases). CDR1 and CDR2 (germline): SGHRS, YFSETQ. V was trimmed by 1 base and J by 4 bases, leaving 12 bases between them. There are 14 residues in the CDR3. CDR3 amino acids: CASSLSGGQYEQYF. The CDR3 nucleotides read TGCGCCAGCAGCTTGTCGGGGGGCCAGTACGAGCAGTACTTC.

The V call is TRBV19, the J call TRBJ1-1; 10 bases agree with TRBD1. CDR3 length: 15 amino acids. With 7 bases clipped from V and 3 bases from J, the junction kept 8 bases outside the gene matches. CDR1 and CDR2 (germline): LNHDA, SQIVND (reference sequence). CDR3 sequence (DNA): TGTGCCAGTACTTCGAGACAGGGGGCTGACACTGAAGCTTTCTTT. Its translation is CASTSRQGADTEAFF.

The chain combines TRBV9 with TRBJ2-5, with 12 nucleotides matching TRBD2. The closer fit of TRBJ2-7 to the DNA end suggests the J call may be wrong. CDR3 length equals 15 residues. Germline V CDR1 and CDR2: SGDLS, YYNGEE. Written as DNA, the CDR3 is TGTGCCAGCAGCGTAGAGGGACTAGCGGGCGACGAGCAGTACTTC. It codes for CASSVEGLAGDEQYF.

V usage is TRBV2 and J usage is TRBJ2-3; 13 positions agree with TRBD2. The junction had 6 bases not matched to a gene; V was cut back by 6 bases and J by 6 bases. Germline V gives CDR1 SNHLY, CDR2 FYNNEI. The CDR3 length is 15 residues. The CDR3 DNA reads TGTGCCAGCAGCAGGGGACTAGCGGGGATGGATACGCAGTATTTT. Translating gives CASSRGLAGMDTQYF. The full variable domain, completed using reference TRBV2 and TRBJ2-3, is EPEVTQTPSHQVTQMGQEVILRCVPISNHLYFYWYRQILGQKVEFLVSFYNNEISEKSEIFDDQFSVERPDGSNFTLKIRSTKLEDSAMYFCASSRGLAGMDTQYFGPGTRLTVL.

The table lists this clone with a count of one. This chain connects TRBV27 to TRBJ1-2; D call uncertain. CDR1 is MNHEY and CDR2 is SMNVEV in the germline V gene (reference sequence). Trimming pared 4 bases from V and 8 bases from J, leaving 14 bases between. This CDR3 spans 13 amino acids. The CDR3 here is CASSSRGGAGYTF. The CDR3 DNA is TGTGCCAGCAGTTCCCGAGGAGGTGCGGGCTACACCTTC.

The table lists this clone with a few counts. This chain connects TRBV23-1 to TRBJ2-7, with 8 nucleotides matching TRBD1. TRBV23-1 is flagged as an ORF with uncertain function. The junction had 0 bases not matched to a gene; V was cut back by 2 bases and J by 3 bases. The CDR3 runs 13 residues. CDR3 nucleotides: TGCGCCAGCAGTCAAACAGGGGGCTACGAGCAGTACTTC. Amino acids: CASSQTGGYEQYF.

The rearrangement uses TRBV28 and TRBJ2-2, with D perhaps TRBD1 (5 bases). The CDR3 consists of 19 residues. The germline V and J ends were trimmed by 4 bases and 0 bases, with 21 bases remaining between them. Germline V gene lookup returns CDR1 MDHEN and CDR2 SYDVKM. DNA for the CDR3: TGTGCCAGCAGTTCCCCCTGGTCGACAGCCGACACGAACACCGGGGAGCTGTTTTTT. Translation gives CASSSPWSTADTNTGELFF.

V and J are TRBV7-9 and TRBJ1-2; D gene uncertain. The CDR3 sequence is 15 residues long. V lost 5 bases, J lost 2 bases, and 15 bases lay in between. Germline loops: CDR1 SEHNR, CDR2 FQNEAQ (reference sequence). This CDR3 reads CASSPKTHPNYGYTF. CDR3 nucleotides: TGTGCCAGCAGCCCAAAGACACACCCGAACTATGGCTACACCTTC.

The CDR3 bases are TGTGCCTGGAGTGTAGGTCAGGGTTACGAGCAGTACTTC. Its protein product is CAWSVGQGYEQYF. This chain uses TRBV30 with TRBJ2-7, with a weak D call TRBD1 (5 bases). From germline, CDR1 is GTSNPN and CDR2 SVGIG (reference sequence). The CDR3 loop spans 13 amino acids. The V and J ends lost 0 bases and 4 bases respectively, with 10 bases between them.

This rearrangement joins TRBV4-2 to TRBJ2-7; TRBD1 agrees at 9 bases. The CDR3 consists of 16 residues. Germline V gene data show CDR1 as LGHNA and CDR2 as YNFKEQ. V lost 0 bases and J lost 7; bases outside the gene matches: 10. CDR3 DNA: TGTGCCAGCAGCCAAGATACCGGGACAGGGAGATGGGAGCAGTACTTC. Encoded protein: CASSQDTGTGRWEQYF.